Below, 12 T cell receptor beta chains from the same sample are listed, as sequenced in a study of blood T cell repertoires in COVID-19. Only in-frame clones appear in the TCRdb table, and some are missing; sequencing was by immunoSEQ multiplex PCR. This sample has some 48,000 clones, with around 90% found just once. Sequencing was performed on peripheral blood. These receptors all stem from a human donor in a cohort sampled during active COVID-19.

The V call is TRBV18, the J call TRBJ2-2; D remains unclear. Germline CDR1 and CDR2: KGHSH and LQKENI. V lost 6 bases and J lost 4, with 6 bases in between. The CDR3 contains 12 residues. CDR3 nucleotides: TGTGCCAGCTCCTTCGGCACCGGGGAGCTGTTTTTT. The encoded protein is CASSFGTGELFF.

This clone was seen a few times. The chain couples TRBV4-3 to TRBJ2-1; D unclear. This CDR3 spans 16 amino acids. Germline lookup yields CDR1 LGHNA and CDR2 YSLEER. V was shortened by 0 bases and J by 0 bases, with 9 bases between the two germline ends. The CDR3 bases are TGCGCCAGCAGCCAAGATCTAGTGGGCTCCTACAATGAGCAGTTCTTC. Translating gives CASSQDLVGSYNEQFF.

The rearrangement joins TRBV7-8 to TRBJ2-1; D might be TRBD1 (6 bases). In germline, CDR1 is SGHVS, CDR2 FQNEAQ. The V end was cut by 1 base, the J end by 7 bases, with 8 bases between. The CDR3 covers 13 residues. For the CDR3, the DNA is TGTGCCAGCAGCTTAGAACAGGGAAATGAGCAGTTCTTC. It specifies CASSLEQGNEQFF.

Written as DNA, the CDR3 is TGTGCCACCAGCAGAGATGGCGGGAGGGAAAATGAGCAGTTCTTC. This encodes CATSRDGGRENEQFF. The gene calls are TRBV15 and TRBJ2-1; 9 nucleotides match TRBD2. From germline, CDR1 is LNHNV and CDR2 YYDKDF (reference sequence). This CDR3 comprises 15 residues. V trimming: 0 bases; J trimming: 7 bases; junction bases outside the gene matches: 4.

In its sample, this clone was seen once. CDR3 nucleotide sequence: TGTGCCACCAGTGATTTGGTCATTAGCGGAGCTACCTCCTACAATGAGCAGTTCTTC. Translation gives CATSDLVISGATSYNEQFF. This chain links TRBV24-1 with TRBJ2-1; a possible D gene is TRBD2 (6 bases). This CDR3 spans 19 amino acids. Trimming took off 0 bases at V and 0 bases at J, with 17 bases between the two ends. Germline V lookup: CDR1 KGHDR, CDR2 SFDVKD.

The CDR3 DNA sequence: TGTGCCAGCAGCTTGGGGTTAGGCGAGCTAGGGAACACTGAAGCTTTCTTT. Translated: CASSLGLGELGNTEAFF. The chain couples TRBV5-6 to TRBJ1-1; D is uncertain. V shed 0 bases and J shed 1 base, with 16 bases lying between them. The V gene's germline CDR1 is SGHDT and CDR2 YYEEEE. CDR3 length: 17 residues. The full variable domain, its missing parts supplied by reference TRBV5-6 and TRBJ1-1, is DAGVTQSPTHLIKTRGQQVTLRCSPKSGHDTVSWYQQALGQGPQFIFQYYEEEERQRGNFPDRFSGHQFPNYSSELNVNALLLGDSALYLCASSLGLGELGNTEAFFGQGTRLTVV.

The V gene is TRBV12-3 or TRBV12-4, the J gene TRBJ1-6; D is unresolved. V was trimmed by 4 bases and J by 12 bases, leaving 13 bases between them. CDR3 length: 13 residues. CDR3 sequence: CASSSGLGRPLHF. In DNA form, the CDR3 reads TGTGCCAGCAGTTCGGGTCTGGGGAGACCCCTCCACTTT.

V is TRBV7-2 and J is TRBJ2-1, with D perhaps TRBD1 (6 bases). Germline values: CDR1 SGHTA, CDR2 FQGNSA. The V end lost 2 bases, the J end lost 5 bases, and 16 bases lay between the germline ends. The CDR3 loop spans 16 amino acids. As DNA, the CDR3 is TGTGCCAGCAGCTTATGGGGGCTAGGGACAAACAATGAGCAGTTCTTC. Protein product: CASSLWGLGTNNEQFF.

This clone was picked up a small number of times. This chain uses TRBV25-1 with TRBJ1-4; the D gene is possibly TRBD1 (6 bases). Trimming took off 6 bases at V and 8 bases at J, with 16 bases between the two ends. The germline V gene encodes CDR1 MGHDK and CDR2 SYGVNS. The length of the CDR3 is 14 residues. Here the CDR3 DNA reads TGTGCCAGCAGCCAGGGGTGGGGAAGGGAAAAACTGTTTTTT. It codes for CASSQGWGREKLFF.

This clone was detected only once. The chain employs TRBV30 and TRBJ2-3, with D maybe TRBD2 (5 bases). Germline loops: CDR1 GTSNPN, CDR2 SVGIG (reference sequence). Trimming shortened V by 0 bases and J by 8 bases, and 18 bases separated the two germline ends. The CDR3 is made up of 15 amino acids. CDR3 DNA: TGTGCCTGGAGTGTCGGCACAGCGAGCGGCGGTACGCAGTATTTT. Its translation: CAWSVGTASGGTQYF.

This clone turned up a few times. The chain joins TRBV11-2 to TRBJ1-5, with no clear D. Trimming left V 5 bases short and J 3 bases short, with 14 bases between. This CDR3 is built from 15 residues. Looked up from germline, CDR1 is SGHAT and CDR2 is FQNNGV. CDR3 residues: CASSPTRGPNQPQHF. CDR3 nucleotides: TGTGCCAGCAGCCCCACAAGAGGGCCCAATCAGCCCCAGCATTTT.

The V call is TRBV6-5, the J call TRBJ1-1; D gene uncertain. CDR1 is MNHEY and CDR2 is SVGAGI in the germline V gene. The CDR3 runs 14 residues. With 2 bases removed from V and 5 bases from J, the gap between germline ends came to 12 bases. In nucleotides, the CDR3 is TGTGCCAGCAGTTACCTCGTGGGGAGAACTGAAGCTTTCTTT. Translating it yields CASSYLVGRTEAFF.